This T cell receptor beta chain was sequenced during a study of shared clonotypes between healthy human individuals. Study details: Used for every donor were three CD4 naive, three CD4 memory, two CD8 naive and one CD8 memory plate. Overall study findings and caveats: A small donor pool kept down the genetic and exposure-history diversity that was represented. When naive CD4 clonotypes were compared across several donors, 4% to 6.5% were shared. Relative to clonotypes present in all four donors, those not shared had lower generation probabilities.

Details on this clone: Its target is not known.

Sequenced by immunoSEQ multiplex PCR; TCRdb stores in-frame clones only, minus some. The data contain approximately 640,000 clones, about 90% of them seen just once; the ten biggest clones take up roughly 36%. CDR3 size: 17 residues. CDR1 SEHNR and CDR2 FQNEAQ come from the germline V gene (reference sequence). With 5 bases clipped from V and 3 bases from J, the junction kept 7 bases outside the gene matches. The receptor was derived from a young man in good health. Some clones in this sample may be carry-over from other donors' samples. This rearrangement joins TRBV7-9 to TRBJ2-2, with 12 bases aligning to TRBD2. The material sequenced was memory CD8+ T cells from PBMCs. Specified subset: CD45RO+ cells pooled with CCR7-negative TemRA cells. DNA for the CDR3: TGTGCCAGCAGCGCCCCAACTAGCGGGAGGTACACCGGGGAGCTGTTTTTT. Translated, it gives CASSAPTSGRYTGELFF.